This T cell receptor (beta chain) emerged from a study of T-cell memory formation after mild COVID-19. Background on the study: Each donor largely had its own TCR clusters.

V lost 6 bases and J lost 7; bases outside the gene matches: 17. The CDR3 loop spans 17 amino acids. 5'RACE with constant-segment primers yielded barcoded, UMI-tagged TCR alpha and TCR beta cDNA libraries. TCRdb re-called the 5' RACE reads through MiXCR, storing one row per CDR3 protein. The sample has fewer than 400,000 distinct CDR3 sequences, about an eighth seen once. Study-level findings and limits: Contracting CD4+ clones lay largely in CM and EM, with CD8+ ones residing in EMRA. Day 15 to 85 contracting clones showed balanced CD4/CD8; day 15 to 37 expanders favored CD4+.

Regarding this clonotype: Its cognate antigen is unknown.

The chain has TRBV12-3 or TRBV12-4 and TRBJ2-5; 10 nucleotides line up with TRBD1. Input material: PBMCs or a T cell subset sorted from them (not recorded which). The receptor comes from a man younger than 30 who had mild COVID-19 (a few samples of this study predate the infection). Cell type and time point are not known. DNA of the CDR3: TGTGCCAGCAGCCTCATACAGGGGACAGGGGCGGCAGGGACCCAGTACTTC. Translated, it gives CASSLIQGTGAAGTQYF.